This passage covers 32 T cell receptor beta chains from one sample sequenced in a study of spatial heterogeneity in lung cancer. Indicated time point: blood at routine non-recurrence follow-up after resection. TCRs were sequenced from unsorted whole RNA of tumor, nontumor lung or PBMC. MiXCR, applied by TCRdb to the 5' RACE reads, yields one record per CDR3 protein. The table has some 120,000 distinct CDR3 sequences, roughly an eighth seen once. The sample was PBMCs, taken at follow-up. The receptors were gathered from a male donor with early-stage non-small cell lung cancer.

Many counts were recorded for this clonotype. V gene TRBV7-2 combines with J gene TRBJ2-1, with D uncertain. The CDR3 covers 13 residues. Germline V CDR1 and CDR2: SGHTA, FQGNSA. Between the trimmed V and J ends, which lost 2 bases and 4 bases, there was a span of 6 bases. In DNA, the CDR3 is TGTGCCAGCAGCTTAATCGCATACAATGAGCAGTTCTTC. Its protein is CASSLIAYNEQFF.

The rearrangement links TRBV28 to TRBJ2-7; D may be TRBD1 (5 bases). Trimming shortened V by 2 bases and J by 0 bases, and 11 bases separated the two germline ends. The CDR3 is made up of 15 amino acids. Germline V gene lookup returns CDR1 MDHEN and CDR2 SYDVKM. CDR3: CASSLVVGPSYEQYF. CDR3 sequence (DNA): TGTGCCAGCAGTTTAGTAGTGGGGCCCTCCTACGAGCAGTACTTC.

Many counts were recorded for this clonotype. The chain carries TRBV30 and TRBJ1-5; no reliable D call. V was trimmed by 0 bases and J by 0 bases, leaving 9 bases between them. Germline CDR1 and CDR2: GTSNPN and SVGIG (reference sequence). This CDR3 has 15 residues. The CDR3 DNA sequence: TGTGCCTGGAGTGTACGGGGTAATAGCAATCAGCCCCAGCATTTT. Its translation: CAWSVRGNSNQPQHF.

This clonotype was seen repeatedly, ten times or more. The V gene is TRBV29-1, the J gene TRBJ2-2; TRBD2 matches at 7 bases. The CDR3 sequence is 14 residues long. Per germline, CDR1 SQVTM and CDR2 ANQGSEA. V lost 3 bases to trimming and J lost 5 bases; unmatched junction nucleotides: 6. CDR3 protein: CSVEGRDRTGELFF. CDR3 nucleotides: TGCAGCGTTGAGGGGAGGGATCGTACCGGGGAGCTGTTTTTT.

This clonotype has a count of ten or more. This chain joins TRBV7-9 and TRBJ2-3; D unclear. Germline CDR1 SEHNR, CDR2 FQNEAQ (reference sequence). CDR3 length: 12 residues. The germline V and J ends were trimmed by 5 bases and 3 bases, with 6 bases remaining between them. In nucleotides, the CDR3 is TGTGCCAGCAGCCCGCAGACAGATACGCAGTATTTT. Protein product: CASSPQTDTQYF.

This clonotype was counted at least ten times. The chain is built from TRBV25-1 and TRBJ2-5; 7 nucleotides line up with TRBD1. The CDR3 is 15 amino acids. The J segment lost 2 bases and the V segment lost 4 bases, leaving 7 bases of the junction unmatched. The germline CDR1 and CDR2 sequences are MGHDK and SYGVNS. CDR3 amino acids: CASSGDRRAQETQYF. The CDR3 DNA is TGTGCCAGCAGTGGGGACAGAAGAGCACAAGAGACCCAGTACTTC.

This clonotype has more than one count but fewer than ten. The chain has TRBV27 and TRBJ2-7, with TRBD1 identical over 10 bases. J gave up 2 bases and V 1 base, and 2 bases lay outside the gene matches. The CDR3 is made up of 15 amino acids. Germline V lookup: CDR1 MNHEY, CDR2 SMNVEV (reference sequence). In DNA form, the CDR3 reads TGTGCCAGCAGTTTATTAGGGACAGGGGCCTACGAGCAGTACTTC. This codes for CASSLLGTGAYEQYF.

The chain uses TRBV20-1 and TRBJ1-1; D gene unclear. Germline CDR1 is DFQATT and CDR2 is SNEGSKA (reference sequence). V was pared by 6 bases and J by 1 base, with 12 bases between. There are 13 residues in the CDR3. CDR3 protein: CSAASRGNTEAFF. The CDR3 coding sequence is TGCAGTGCCGCCTCTCGGGGGAACACTGAAGCTTTCTTT.

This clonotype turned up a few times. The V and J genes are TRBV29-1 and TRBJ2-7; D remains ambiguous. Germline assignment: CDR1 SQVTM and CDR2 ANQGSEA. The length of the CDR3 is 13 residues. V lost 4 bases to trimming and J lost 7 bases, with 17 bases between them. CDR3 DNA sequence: TGCAGCGTTGGCCACCCCGGCGTTTGGGAGCAGTACTTC. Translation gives CSVGHPGVWEQYF.

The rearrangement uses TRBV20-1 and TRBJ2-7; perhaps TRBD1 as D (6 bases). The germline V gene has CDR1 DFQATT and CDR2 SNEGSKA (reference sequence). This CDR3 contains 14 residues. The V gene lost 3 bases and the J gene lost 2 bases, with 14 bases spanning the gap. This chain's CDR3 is CSASWQGRPYEQYF. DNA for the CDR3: TGCAGTGCTAGCTGGCAGGGGCGGCCCTACGAGCAGTACTTC.

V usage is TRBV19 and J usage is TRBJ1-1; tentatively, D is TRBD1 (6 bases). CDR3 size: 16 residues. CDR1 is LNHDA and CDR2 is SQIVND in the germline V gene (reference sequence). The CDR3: CASGGAHGQPNTEAFF. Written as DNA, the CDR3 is TGTGCTAGTGGGGGCGCACACGGACAACCGAACACTGAAGCTTTCTTT.

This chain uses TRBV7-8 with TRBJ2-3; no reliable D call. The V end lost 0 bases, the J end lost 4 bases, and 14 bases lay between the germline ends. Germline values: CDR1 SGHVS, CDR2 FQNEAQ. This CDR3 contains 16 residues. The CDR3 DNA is TGTGCCAGCAGCTTAGCTCCCCAAGGGCAGGCAGATACGCAGTATTTT. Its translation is CASSLAPQGQADTQYF.

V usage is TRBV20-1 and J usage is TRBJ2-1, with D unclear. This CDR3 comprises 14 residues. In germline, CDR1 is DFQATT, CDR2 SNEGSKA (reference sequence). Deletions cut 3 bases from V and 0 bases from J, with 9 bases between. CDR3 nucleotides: TGCAGTGCTAGCTCCTTAAGCTCCTACAATGAGCAGTTCTTC. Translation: CSASSLSSYNEQFF.

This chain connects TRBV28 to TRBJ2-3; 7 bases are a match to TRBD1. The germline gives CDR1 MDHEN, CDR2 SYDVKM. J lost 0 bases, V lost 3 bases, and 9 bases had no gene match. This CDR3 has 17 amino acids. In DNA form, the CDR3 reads TGTGCCAGCAGTTTTCAACAGGGGCGGATAAGCACAGATACGCAGTATTTT. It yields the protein CASSFQQGRISTDTQYF.

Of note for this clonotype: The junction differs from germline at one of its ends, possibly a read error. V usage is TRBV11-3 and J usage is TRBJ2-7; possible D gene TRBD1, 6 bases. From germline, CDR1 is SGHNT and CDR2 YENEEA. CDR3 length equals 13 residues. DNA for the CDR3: TGTGCCACCAGCTTAGAAGGGGGCTACGAGCAGTACTTC. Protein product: CATSLEGGYEQYF.

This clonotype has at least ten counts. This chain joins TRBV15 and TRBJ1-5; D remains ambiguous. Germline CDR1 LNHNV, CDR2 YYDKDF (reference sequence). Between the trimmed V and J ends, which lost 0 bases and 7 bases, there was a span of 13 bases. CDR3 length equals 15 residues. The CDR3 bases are TGTGCCACCAGCAGAGATATCCTAGCCCAACAGCCCCAGCATTTT. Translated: CATSRDILAQQPQHF.

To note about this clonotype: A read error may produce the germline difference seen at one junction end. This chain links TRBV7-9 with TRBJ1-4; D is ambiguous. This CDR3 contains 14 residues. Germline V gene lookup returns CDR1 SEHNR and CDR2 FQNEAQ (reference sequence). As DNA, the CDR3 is TGTGCCGGCAGCTTAGGAACCATATTTGAAAAACTGTTTTTT. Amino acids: CAGSLGTIFEKLFF.

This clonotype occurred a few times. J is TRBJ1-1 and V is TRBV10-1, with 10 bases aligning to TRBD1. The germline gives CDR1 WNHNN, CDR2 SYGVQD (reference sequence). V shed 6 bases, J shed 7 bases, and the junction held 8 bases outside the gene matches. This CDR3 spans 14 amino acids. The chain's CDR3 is CASSAGQGVSEAFF. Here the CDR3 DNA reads TGCGCCAGCAGCGCCGGACAGGGGGTGAGTGAAGCTTTCTTT.

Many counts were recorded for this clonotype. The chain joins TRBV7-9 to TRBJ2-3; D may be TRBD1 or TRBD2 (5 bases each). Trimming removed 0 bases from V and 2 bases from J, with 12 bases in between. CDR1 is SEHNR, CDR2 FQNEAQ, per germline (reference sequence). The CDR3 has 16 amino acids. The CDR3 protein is CASSLARGRNTDTQYF. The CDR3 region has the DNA TGTGCCAGCAGCTTAGCGAGGGGACGGAACACAGATACGCAGTATTTT.

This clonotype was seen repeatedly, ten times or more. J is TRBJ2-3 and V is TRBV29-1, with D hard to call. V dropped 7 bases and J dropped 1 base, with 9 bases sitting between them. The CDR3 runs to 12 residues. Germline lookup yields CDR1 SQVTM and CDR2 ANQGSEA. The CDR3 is CSGDWGTDTQYF. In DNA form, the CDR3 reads TGCAGCGGGGATTGGGGCACAGATACGCAGTATTTT.

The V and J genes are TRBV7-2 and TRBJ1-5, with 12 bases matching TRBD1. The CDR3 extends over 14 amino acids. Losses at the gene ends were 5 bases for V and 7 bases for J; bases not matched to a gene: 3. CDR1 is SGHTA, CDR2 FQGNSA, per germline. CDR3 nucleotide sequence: TGTGCCAGCAGCCCAGGGACAGGGGGCCAGCCCCAGCATTTT. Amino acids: CASSPGTGGQPQHF.

Written as DNA, the CDR3 is TGTGCCATCAGTGATGGGACACGGCAATTGGATACGCAGTATTTT. This translates into CAISDGTRQLDTQYF. This chain uses TRBV10-3 with TRBJ2-3; D possibly corresponds to TRBD1 (6 bases). The CDR3 consists of 15 residues. V dropped 3 bases and J dropped 6 bases, with 16 bases sitting between them. Germline CDR1 is ENHRY and CDR2 is SYGVKD.

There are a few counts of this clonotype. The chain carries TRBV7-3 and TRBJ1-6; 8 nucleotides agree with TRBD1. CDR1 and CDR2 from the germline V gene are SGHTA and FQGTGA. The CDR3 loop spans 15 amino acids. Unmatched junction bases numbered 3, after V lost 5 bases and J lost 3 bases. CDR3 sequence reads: CASSLGQGYNSPLHF. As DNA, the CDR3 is TGTGCCAGCAGCCTAGGACAGGGCTATAATTCACCCCTCCACTTT.

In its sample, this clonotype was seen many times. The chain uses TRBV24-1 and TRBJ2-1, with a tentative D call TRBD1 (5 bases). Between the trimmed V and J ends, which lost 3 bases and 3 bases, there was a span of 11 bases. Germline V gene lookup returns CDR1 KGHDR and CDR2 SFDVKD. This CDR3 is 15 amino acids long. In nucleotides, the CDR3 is TGTGCCACCAGTGATGTCGCAGGGAACTACAATGAGCAGTTCTTC. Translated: CATSDVAGNYNEQFF.

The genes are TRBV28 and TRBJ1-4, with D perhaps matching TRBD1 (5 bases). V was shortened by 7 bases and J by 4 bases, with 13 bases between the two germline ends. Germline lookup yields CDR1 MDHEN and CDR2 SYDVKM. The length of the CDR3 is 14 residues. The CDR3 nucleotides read TGTGCCAGCAAGAATCAGGGAGGTAATGAAAAACTGTTTTTT. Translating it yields CASKNQGGNEKLFF.

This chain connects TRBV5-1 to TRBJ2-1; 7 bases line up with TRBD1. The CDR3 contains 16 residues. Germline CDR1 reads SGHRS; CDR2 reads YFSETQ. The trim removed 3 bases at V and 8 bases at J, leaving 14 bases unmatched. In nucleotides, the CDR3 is TGCGCCAGCAGCTACCTCCGGACAGGAATGGCCGATGAGCAGTTCTTC. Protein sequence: CASSYLRTGMADEQFF. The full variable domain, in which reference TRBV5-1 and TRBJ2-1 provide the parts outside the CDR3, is KAGVTQTPRYLIKTRGQQVTLSCSPISGHRSVSWYQQTPGQGLQFLFEYFSETQRNKGNFPGRFSGRQFSNSRSEMNVSTLELGDSALYLCASSYLRTGMADEQFFGPGTRLTVL.

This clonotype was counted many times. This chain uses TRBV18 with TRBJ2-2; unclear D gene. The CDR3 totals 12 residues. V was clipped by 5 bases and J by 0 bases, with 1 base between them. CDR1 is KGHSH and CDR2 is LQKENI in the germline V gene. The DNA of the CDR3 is TGTGCCAGCTCAACGAACACCGGGGAGCTGTTTTTT. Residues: CASSTNTGELFF.

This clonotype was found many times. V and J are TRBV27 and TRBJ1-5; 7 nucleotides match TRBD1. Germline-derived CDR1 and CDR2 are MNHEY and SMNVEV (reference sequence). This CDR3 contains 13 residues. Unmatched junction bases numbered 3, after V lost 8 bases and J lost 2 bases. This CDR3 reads CASLTGRNQPQHF. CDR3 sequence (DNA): TGTGCCAGCCTGACAGGGCGCAATCAGCCCCAGCATTTT.

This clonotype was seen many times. The CDR3 DNA is TGTGCCAGCAGCCCCGTCGGGACTAGCGGGAACTACGAGCAGTACTTC. Amino acids: CASSPVGTSGNYEQYF. V usage is TRBV5-6 and J usage is TRBJ2-7, with 13 positions matching TRBD2. Germline CDR1 and CDR2: SGHDT and YYEEEE. This CDR3 has 16 residues. Trimming removed 4 bases from V and 3 bases from J; junction bases left unmatched: 7.

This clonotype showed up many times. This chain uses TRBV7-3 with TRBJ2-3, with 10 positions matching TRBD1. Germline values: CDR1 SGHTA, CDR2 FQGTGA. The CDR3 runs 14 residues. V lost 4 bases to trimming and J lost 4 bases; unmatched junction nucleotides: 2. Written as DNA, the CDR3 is TGTGCCAGCAGCTGGGACAGGGGAGCAGATACGCAGTATTTT. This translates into CASSWDRGADTQYF.

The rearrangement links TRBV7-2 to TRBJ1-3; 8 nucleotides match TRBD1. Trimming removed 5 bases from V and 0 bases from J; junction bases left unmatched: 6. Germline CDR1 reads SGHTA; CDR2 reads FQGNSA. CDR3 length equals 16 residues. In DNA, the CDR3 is TGTGCCAGCAGCCGGACAGGGACCAACTCTGGAAACACCATATATTTT. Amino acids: CASSRTGTNSGNTIYF. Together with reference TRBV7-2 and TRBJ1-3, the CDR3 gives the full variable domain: GAGVSQSPSNKVTEKGKDVELRCDPISGHTALYWYRQSLGQGLEFLIYFQGNSAPDKSGLPSDRFSAERTGGSVSTLTIQRTQQEDSAVYLCASSRTGTNSGNTIYFGEGSWLTVV.

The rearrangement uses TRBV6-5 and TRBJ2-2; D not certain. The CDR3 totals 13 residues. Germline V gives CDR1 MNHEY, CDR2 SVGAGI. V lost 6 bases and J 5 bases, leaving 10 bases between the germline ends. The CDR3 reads CASRGPGTGELFF. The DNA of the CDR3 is TGTGCCAGCAGGGGCCCTGGGACCGGGGAGCTGTTTTTT.